The source of this TCR beta chain is a study of molecular identifiers for immune sequencing clone quantification. Previously reported methods and listed TCR primers produced the bulk TCR libraries. TCRdb independently ran MiXCR on the PCR reads; one entry per CDR3 protein. The sample has roughly 630,000 distinct CDR3 sequences, about 25% seen once; the top ten hold about 0.73%. The germline CDR1 and CDR2 sequences are MGHRA and YSYEKL. This CDR3 is built from 15 residues. Trimming took 1 base from V and 2 from J, leaving 12 bases between them. This clonotype was recorded many times. The genes are TRBV4-1 and TRBJ2-7, with D perhaps matching TRBD2 (5 bases). Sequenced sample: naive CD8+ T cells from blood, with Jurkat cell RNA spiked in. Subset meaning: FACS-sorted CD8+CD4-CCR7+CD45RA+ naive T cells. The TCR was taken from a human donor in good health. Some libraries in this study had Jurkat cell RNA spiked in. CDR3 sequence (DNA): TGCGCCAGCAGCCAAGGTCCTCAGAGGGCCTACGAGCAGTACTTC. Its translation: CASSQGPQRAYEQYF.